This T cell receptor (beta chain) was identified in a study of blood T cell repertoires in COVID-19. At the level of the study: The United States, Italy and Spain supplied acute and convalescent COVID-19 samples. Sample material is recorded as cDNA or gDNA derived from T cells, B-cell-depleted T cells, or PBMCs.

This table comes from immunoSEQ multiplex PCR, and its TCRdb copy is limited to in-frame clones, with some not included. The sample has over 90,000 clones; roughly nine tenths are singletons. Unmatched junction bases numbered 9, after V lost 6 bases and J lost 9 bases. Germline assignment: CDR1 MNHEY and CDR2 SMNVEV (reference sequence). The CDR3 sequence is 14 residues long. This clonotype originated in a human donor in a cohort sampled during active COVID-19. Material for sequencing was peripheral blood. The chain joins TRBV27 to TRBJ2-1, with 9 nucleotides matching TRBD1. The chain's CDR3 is CASRLDRGMGEQFF. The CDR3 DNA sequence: TGTGCCAGCAGACTCGACAGGGGGATGGGTGAGCAGTTCTTC.